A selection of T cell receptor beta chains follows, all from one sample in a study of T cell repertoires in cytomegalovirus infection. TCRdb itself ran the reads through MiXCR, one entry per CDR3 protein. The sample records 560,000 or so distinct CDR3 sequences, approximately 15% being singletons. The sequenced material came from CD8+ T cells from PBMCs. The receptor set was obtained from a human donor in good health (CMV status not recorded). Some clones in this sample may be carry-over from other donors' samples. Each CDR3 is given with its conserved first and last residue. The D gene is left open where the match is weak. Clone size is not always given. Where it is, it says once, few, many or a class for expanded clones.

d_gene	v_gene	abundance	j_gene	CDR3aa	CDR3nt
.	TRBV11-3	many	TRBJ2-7	CASSLRGHTYEQYF	TGTGCCAGCAGCCTGCGAGGCCATACCTACGAGCAGTACTTC
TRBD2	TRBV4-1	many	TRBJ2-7	CASSPTSGRDWPQQYF	TGCGCCAGCAGCCCGACTAGCGGGAGGGACTGGCCCCAGCAGTACTTC
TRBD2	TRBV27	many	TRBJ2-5	CASRPQGLAGGWQETQYF	TGTGCCAGCAGGCCCCAGGGACTAGCGGGAGGGTGGCAAGAGACCCAGTACTTC
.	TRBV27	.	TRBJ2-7	CASSSSRHEQYF	TGTGCCAGCAGTTCCTCTCGGCATGAGCAGTACTTC
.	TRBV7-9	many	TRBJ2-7	CASSLPGASYEQYF	TGTGCCAGCAGCTTACCGGGCGCCTCCTACGAGCAGTACTTC
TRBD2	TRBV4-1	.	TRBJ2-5	CASTVKAGGSVETQYF	TGCGCCAGCACCGTGAAAGCGGGAGGTAGCGTGGAGACCCAGTACTTC
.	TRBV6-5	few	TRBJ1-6	CASHGRGSYNSPLHF	TGTGCCAGCCACGGACGGGGCTCGTATAATTCACCCCTCCACTTT
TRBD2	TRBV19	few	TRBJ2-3	CASMGGLARNTQYF	TGTGCCAGTATGGGGGGACTAGCGAGAAATACGCAGTATTTT
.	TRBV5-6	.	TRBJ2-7	CASSLRGANAYEQYF	TGTGCCAGCAGCTTGCGGGGGGCTAACGCCTACGAGCAGTACTTC
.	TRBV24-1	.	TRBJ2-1	CATSRARLDNEQFF	TGTGCCACCAGTAGAGCGAGGTTGGACAATGAGCAGTTCTTC
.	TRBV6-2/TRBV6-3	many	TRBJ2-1	CAARQSSNEQFF	TGTGCCGCGAGGCAGTCAAGTAATGAGCAGTTCTTC
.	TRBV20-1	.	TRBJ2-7	CSARDLGRTGDEQYF	TGCAGTGCTAGAGACTTGGGACGTACGGGGGACGAGCAGTACTTC
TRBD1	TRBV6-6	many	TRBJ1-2	CASNLRDRRPYGYTF	TGTGCCAGCAATCTCCGGGACAGGCGGCCCTATGGCTACACCTTC
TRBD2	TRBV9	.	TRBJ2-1	CASSGGTSGTYNEQFF	TGTGCCAGCAGCGGGGGGACTAGCGGTACCTACAATGAGCAGTTCTTC
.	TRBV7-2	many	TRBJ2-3	CASSSEVHPSTDTQYF	TGTGCCAGCAGCTCCGAGGTCCACCCTAGCACAGATACGCAGTATTTT
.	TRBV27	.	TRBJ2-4	CASSSTGEGRQNIQYF	TGTGCCAGCAGTTCGACAGGGGAGGGACGCCAAAACATTCAGTACTTC
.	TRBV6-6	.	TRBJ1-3	CASSYRIRQANSGNTIYF	TGTGCCAGCAGTTACCGCATCCGACAGGCGAACTCTGGAAACACCATATATTTT
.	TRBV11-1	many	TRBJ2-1	CASRSDKSDEQFF	TGTGCCAGCAGATCGGACAAGAGCGATGAGCAGTTCTTC
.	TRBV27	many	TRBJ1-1	CASSSQRSNTEAFF	TGTGCCAGCAGTTCACAGAGATCGAACACTGAAGCTTTCTTT
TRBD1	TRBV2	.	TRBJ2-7	CASSRGRSTLDEQYF	TGTGCCAGCAGCAGGGGGCGCAGCACTCTGGACGAGCAGTACTTC
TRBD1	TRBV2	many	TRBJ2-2	CASSGTSGQGYTGELFF	TGTGCCAGCAGTGGCACCTCGGGACAGGGTTACACCGGGGAGCTGTTTTTT
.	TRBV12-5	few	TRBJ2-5	CASGVVIGGRETQYF	TGTGCTAGTGGTGTTGTGATCGGGGGCCGAGAGACCCAGTACTTC
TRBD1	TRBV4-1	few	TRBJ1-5	CASSQDLGTGGYSNQPQHF	TGCGCCAGCAGCCAAGATCTCGGGACAGGGGGTTATAGCAATCAGCCCCAGCATTTT
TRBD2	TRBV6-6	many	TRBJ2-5	CASSYSKVAGGLSQETQYF	TGTGCCAGCAGTTACTCGAAGGTAGCGGGGGGCCTTTCACAAGAGACCCAGTACTTC
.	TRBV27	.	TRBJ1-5	CASRPVGYSNQPQHF	TGTGCCAGCAGGCCGGTGGGTTATAGCAATCAGCCCCAGCATTTT
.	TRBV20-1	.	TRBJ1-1	CSASGVGAQGPLNTKAFF	TGCAGTGCTAGCGGAGTGGGTGCGCAGGGACCTCTGAACACTAAAGCTTTCTTT
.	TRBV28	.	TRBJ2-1	CASSPGGSRPYNEQFF	TGTGCCAGCAGCCCTGGAGGAAGCCGCCCCTACAATGAGCAGTTCTTC
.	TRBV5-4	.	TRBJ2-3	CASSLRREISTDTQYF	TGTGCCAGCAGCTTACGGAGGGAAATAAGCACAGATACGCAGTATTTT
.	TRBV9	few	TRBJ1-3	CASSGGGRGNTIYF	TGTGCCAGCAGCGGCGGGGGTCGGGGAAACACCATATATTTT
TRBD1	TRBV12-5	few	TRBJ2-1	CASGFGGGQGINEQFF	TGTGCTAGTGGTTTCGGGGGGGGACAGGGGATTAATGAGCAGTTCTTC
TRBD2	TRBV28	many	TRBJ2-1	CASSLSGSRGNEQFF	TGTGCCAGCAGTTTAAGCGGGAGCCGGGGGAATGAGCAGTTCTTC
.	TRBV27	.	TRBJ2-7	CASRGLGRGPSYEQYF	TGTGCCAGCCGGGGGCTGGGCCGTGGGCCCTCCTACGAGCAGTACTTC
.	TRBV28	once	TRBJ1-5	CASSTSDSLWGPQHF	TGTGCCAGCAGTACCTCGGACTCACTGTGGGGGCCCCAGCATTTT
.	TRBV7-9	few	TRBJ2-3	CASSGRIGTQYF	TGTGCCAGCAGCGGGCGAATAGGTACGCAGTATTTT
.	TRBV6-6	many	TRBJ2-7	CASYGAQGGYEQYF	TGTGCCAGCTATGGTGCCCAGGGAGGCTACGAGCAGTACTTC
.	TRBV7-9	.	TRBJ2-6	CASSLEGRPGANVLTF	TGTGCCAGCAGCTTAGAAGGGAGGCCTGGGGCCAACGTCCTGACTTTC
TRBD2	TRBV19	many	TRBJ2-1	CASSARTSGRAFSPYNEQFF	TGTGCCAGTAGTGCCAGGACTAGCGGGAGGGCCTTTTCACCCTACAATGAGCAGTTCTTC
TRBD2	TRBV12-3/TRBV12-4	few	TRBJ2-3	CASSPRTSGGARNTQYF	TGTGCCAGCAGTCCCCGGACTAGCGGGGGGGCCAGAAATACGCAGTATTTT
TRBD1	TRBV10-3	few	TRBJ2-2	CAMGQGRDTGELFF	TGTGCCATGGGACAGGGAAGGGACACCGGGGAGCTGTTTTTT
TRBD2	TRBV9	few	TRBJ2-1	CASSVGASGSGNEQFF	TGTGCCAGCAGCGTAGGGGCTAGCGGGAGTGGCAATGAGCAGTTCTTC
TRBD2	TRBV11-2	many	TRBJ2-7	CASSLGSSGAYEQYF	TGTGCCAGCAGCTTAGGGTCTAGCGGGGCCTACGAGCAGTACTTC
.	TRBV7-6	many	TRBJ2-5	CASSLIPRETQYF	TGTGCCAGCAGCTTAATCCCGCGTGAGACCCAGTACTTC
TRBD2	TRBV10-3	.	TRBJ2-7	CAISERREAYDQYF	TGTGCCATCAGTGAACGGCGGGAGGCCTACGATCAGTACTTC
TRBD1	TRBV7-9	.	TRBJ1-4	CASNHDRASSGEKLFF	TGTGCCAGCAACCACGACAGGGCGTCGTCGGGTGAAAAACTGTTTTTT
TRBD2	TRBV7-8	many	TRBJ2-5	CASSNSSGGPAETQYF	TGTGCCAGCAGCAATTCTAGCGGGGGGCCCGCGGAGACCCAGTACTTC